This record covers a single T cell receptor (beta chain). Its antigen is still unknown. The CDR3 has 16 amino acids. V was pared by 5 bases and J by 6 bases, with 11 bases of the junction left unmatched. This sample is drawn from a study of blood T cells in healthy people across ages. Looking at the study overall: In model experiments, template switching was able to capture about one barcoded beta molecule for every two T cells that were present.

Findings and caveats of the study: Whereas aged donors had fewer naive CD4+ cells, long-lived donors had more of them and higher diversity.

A J-beta primer mix and a sample-barcoded 5' primer were used in a second PCR of roughly 6 to 12 cycles. Via MiXCR, TCRdb re-called the 5' RACE reads, giving one row per CDR3 protein. The table records more than 450,000 distinct CDR3 sequences, about 25% of them present only once. Another study also made use of these data, one on T cells of mothers and their children.

This rearrangement joins TRBV12-3 or TRBV12-4 to TRBJ2-3, with 10 bases matching TRBD1. The sequence was collected from a boy between 2 and 15 years old in good health. Material: blood. The chain's CDR3 is CASSETGGGRWDTQYF. In nucleotides, the CDR3 is TGTGCCAGCAGTGAGACAGGGGGCGGACGGTGGGATACGCAGTATTTT.